The 23 T cell receptor beta chains presented below share a single source sample, sequenced in a study of blood T cell repertoires in COVID-19. Data came from immunoSEQ multiplex PCR; TCRdb stores just in-frame clones and leaves some out. The sample lists 150,000 to 200,000 clones, 86% occurring once. Material: peripheral blood. All receptors come from a man between 18 and 35 years old with acute or convalescent COVID-19.

This chain connects TRBV6-5 to TRBJ2-7; TRBD1 is a possible D gene (6 bases). Trimming removed 6 bases at V and 3 bases at J, with 12 bases between. The CDR3 spans 13 residues. Germline CDR1 is MNHEY and CDR2 is SVGAGI. CDR3 DNA: TGTGCCAGCAGGGGGGTGGACAGCTACGAGCAGTACGTC. Amino acid sequence: CASRGVDSYEQYV.

The gene calls are TRBV28 and TRBJ1-5, with 8 bases aligning to TRBD1. The CDR3 contains 15 residues. J gave up 2 bases and V 5 bases, and 5 bases lay outside the gene matches. The germline V gene has CDR1 MDHEN and CDR2 SYDVKM. The CDR3, as DNA: TGTGCCAGCAGTCCGATGACAGGGGGCAATCAGCCCCAGCATTTT. Translated: CASSPMTGGNQPQHF. Drawing the rest from reference TRBV28 and TRBJ1-5, the complete variable domain is DVKVTQSSRYLVKRTGEKVFLECVQDMDHENMFWYRQDPGLGLRLIYFSYDVKMKEKGDIPEGYSVSREKKERFSLILESASTNQTSMYLCASSPMTGGNQPQHFGDGTRLSIL.

The chain couples TRBV29-1 to TRBJ2-1; possibly TRBD1 for D (7 bases). CDR1 SQVTM and CDR2 ANQGSEA come from the germline V gene. The CDR3 is 13 amino acids. V dropped 7 bases and J dropped 7 bases, with 17 bases sitting between them. The CDR3 nucleotides read TGCAGCGGGCCGGTTCAGGGGGGAAATGAGCAGTTCTTC. This translates into CSGPVQGGNEQFF.

This chain uses TRBV6-5 with TRBJ1-3, with TRBD1 matching over 8 bases. The CDR3 consists of 14 residues. Germline CDR1 MNHEY, CDR2 SVGAGI. The J segment lost 0 bases and the V segment lost 6 bases, leaving 1 base of the junction unmatched. The CDR3 nucleotides read TGTGCCAGCAGGACAGGGGTCTCTGGAAACACCATATATTTT. Translated, it gives CASRTGVSGNTIYF.

This clone was recorded only once. V gene TRBV3-1 (or the pseudogene TRBV3-2) combines with J gene TRBJ2-5; TRBD2 matches at 11 bases. CDR1 and CDR2 (germline): LGHDT, YNNKEL (reference sequence). There are 18 residues in the CDR3. The V segment lost 1 base and the J segment 4 bases; nucleotides outside the gene matches: 11. CDR3 residues: CASSQGSTSGGSRETQYF. The CDR3, as DNA: TGTGCCAGCAGCCAAGGGTCTACTAGCGGGGGATCTCGAGAGACCCAGTACTTC.

The J gene is TRBJ2-7, the V gene TRBV19, with 8 nucleotides matching TRBD2. The CDR3 contains 14 residues. Germline V gene sequence: CDR1 LNHDA, CDR2 SQIVND (reference sequence). The V and J ends lost 5 bases and 4 bases, in that order; junction bases with no gene match: 7. The CDR3 sequence: CASSSGGRQYEQYF. The CDR3 nucleotides read TGTGCCAGTAGTTCGGGGGGGAGGCAATACGAGCAGTACTTC.

The chain joins TRBV18 to TRBJ1-4; D call uncertain. CDR1 and CDR2 (germline): KGHSH, LQKENI. Trimming removed 2 bases from V and 0 bases from J, with 10 bases in between. This CDR3 is 16 amino acids long. CDR3 region: CASSPKTAPTNEKLFF. The CDR3 DNA follows: TGTGCCAGCTCACCAAAAACAGCCCCAACTAATGAAAAACTGTTTTTT. Based on the CDR3 plus reference TRBV18 and TRBJ1-4, the full variable domain is NAGVMQNPRHLVRRRGQEARLRCSPMKGHSHVYWYRQLPEEGLKFMVYLQKENIIDESGMPKERFSAEFPKEGPSILRIQQVVRGDSAAYFCASSPKTAPTNEKLFFGSGTQLSVL.

V usage is TRBV6-5 and J usage is TRBJ1-4, with TRBD1 identical over 7 bases. The CDR3 consists of 13 residues. The ends lost 8 bases at V and 5 bases at J; junction bases unmatched: 5. Germline assignment: CDR1 MNHEY and CDR2 SVGAGI. The CDR3 DNA sequence: TGTGCCAGCGTACAGGGGATAAATGAAAAACTGTTTTTT. It codes for CASVQGINEKLFF.

This rearrangement joins TRBV6-5 to TRBJ1-4, with TRBD1 as a possible D gene (6 bases). CDR1 and CDR2 from the germline V gene are MNHEY and SVGAGI. V was pared by 9 bases and J by 0 bases, with 11 bases between. This CDR3 has 14 amino acids. The CDR3 DNA is TGTGCCAGTCGGGGGGCAGCAACTAATGAAAAACTGTTTTTT. Its translation is CASRGAATNEKLFF.

The chain recombines TRBV15 with TRBJ1-2; 8 bases agree with TRBD1. Germline V gives CDR1 LNHNV, CDR2 YYDKDF (reference sequence). V shed 0 bases and J 6 bases; nucleotides not matched to a gene: 9. The CDR3 is made up of 16 amino acids. In DNA, the CDR3 is TGTGCCACCAGCAGAGATTACGGACAGGGAGCGAATGGCTACACCTTC. It codes for CATSRDYGQGANGYTF.

The V gene is TRBV4-1, the J gene TRBJ1-2; D ambiguous. The germline gives CDR1 MGHRA, CDR2 YSYEKL. The CDR3 length is 13 residues. Trimming cost V 3 bases and J 7 bases, with 12 bases left between them. The CDR3 sequence: CASSHTTLVGYTF. CDR3 nucleotides: TGCGCCAGCAGCCACACAACCCTGGTTGGCTACACCTTC.

The chain has TRBV10-3 and TRBJ1-2; perhaps TRBD1 as D (6 bases). V was pared by 5 bases and J by 6 bases, with 13 bases between. The V gene's germline CDR1 is ENHRY and CDR2 SYGVKD. The CDR3 length is 13 residues. CDR3: CAISNRVEDGYTF. The CDR3 DNA sequence: TGTGCCATCAGTAACAGGGTTGAGGATGGCTACACCTTC.

The CDR3 nucleotides are TGTGCCAGCGCCCCGGGGGGACCCTATGGCTACACCTTC. It specifies CASAPGGPYGYTF. This rearrangement joins TRBV14 to TRBJ1-2, with D possibly matching TRBD1 (5 bases). CDR3 length: 13 residues. Germline-derived CDR1 and CDR2 are SGHDN and FVKESK. Trimming pared 8 bases from V and 4 bases from J, leaving 14 bases between.

This CDR3 is CASSQQGLGRRGEQFF. The CDR3 region has the DNA TGCGCCAGCAGCCAACAGGGACTAGGACGGAGGGGTGAGCAGTTCTTC. This chain connects TRBV4-1 to TRBJ2-1, with 8 nucleotides matching TRBD2. This CDR3 has 16 amino acids. V was pared by 2 bases and J by 9 bases, with 12 bases of the junction left unmatched. CDR1 is MGHRA, CDR2 YSYEKL, per germline.

The rearrangement links TRBV18 to TRBJ1-2; no definite D call. Germline assignment: CDR1 KGHSH and CDR2 LQKENI. The CDR3 is made up of 16 amino acids. V was cut by 6 bases and J by 8 bases, with 25 bases left in between. CDR3 in amino acids: CASSQDLAPGTKGYTF. The CDR3 DNA sequence: TGTGCCAGCTCCCAGGACTTGGCTCCCGGCACAAAAGGCTACACCTTC.

This chain uses TRBV6-5 with TRBJ2-5, with 9 bases lining up with TRBD2. The CDR3 runs 15 residues. After removal of 2 bases from V and 5 bases from J, the junction contained 6 bases not matched to a gene. The germline V gene has CDR1 MNHEY and CDR2 SVGAGI. The CDR3 DNA reads as TGTGCCAGCAGTTACGACGCGGGGGGGCCGGAGACCCAGTACTTC. Amino acids: CASSYDAGGPETQYF.

The rearrangement uses TRBV23-1 and TRBJ1-2; TRBD1 matches at 9 bases. TRBV23-1 is filed as an ORF, its function uncertain. The CDR3 sequence is 14 residues long. Trimming removed 8 bases from V and 4 bases from J; junction bases left unmatched: 8. CDR3 loop: CASSRDREAYGYTF. In nucleotides, the CDR3 is TGCGCCAGCTCCCGGGACAGGGAGGCCTATGGCTACACCTTC.

This clone was counted between two and nine times. The chain is built from TRBV19 and TRBJ1-1, with 9 nucleotides matching TRBD1. The germline V gene encodes CDR1 LNHDA and CDR2 SQIVND (reference sequence). V lost 9 bases, J lost 0 bases, and 14 bases stayed unmatched. CDR3 length: 17 amino acids. Here the CDR3 reads CASASTYRGLLNTEAFF. The CDR3 coding sequence is TGTGCCAGCGCCAGTACCTACAGGGGGCTTTTGAACACTGAAGCTTTCTTT. Full variable domain (rest looked up from reference TRBV19 and TRBJ1-1): DGGITQSPKYLFRKEGQNVTLSCEQNLNHDAMYWYRQDPGQGLRLIYYSQIVNDFQKGDIAEGYSVSREKKESFPLTVTSAQKNPTAFYLCASASTYRGLLNTEAFFGQGTRLTVV.

The J gene is TRBJ1-5, the V gene TRBV6-1; tentative D call: TRBD1 (6 bases). The V gene lost 0 bases and the J gene lost 7 bases, with 13 bases spanning the gap. The CDR3 consists of 15 residues. Germline CDR1 reads MNHNS; CDR2 reads SASEGT. The CDR3 here is CASSEARAGVQPQHF. The CDR3 DNA follows: TGTGCCAGCAGTGAAGCGAGGGCAGGGGTGCAGCCCCAGCATTTT.

V is TRBV6-5 and J is TRBJ1-2, with 8 bases that match TRBD1. Germline lookup yields CDR1 MNHEY and CDR2 SVGAGI. This CDR3 has 15 residues. Trimming removed 2 bases from V and 5 bases from J; junction bases left unmatched: 7. This chain's CDR3 is CASSYPDRGDYGYTF. The CDR3 DNA reads TGTGCCAGCAGTTACCCCGACAGGGGCGATTATGGCTACACCTTC.

This clone was detected only once. V gene TRBV28 combines with J gene TRBJ2-5; 13 positions agree with TRBD2. J was trimmed by 4 bases and V by 6 bases; bases with no gene match: 5. This CDR3 is built from 15 residues. In germline, CDR1 is MDHEN, CDR2 SYDVKM. The CDR3 nucleotides read TGTGCCAGCAGACTAGCGGGGGGGCTTCGAGAGACCCAGTACTTC. Residues: CASRLAGGLRETQYF.

V and J are TRBV6-6 and TRBJ2-4, with D possibly matching TRBD1 (6 bases). The length of the CDR3 is 12 residues. CDR1 and CDR2 from the germline V gene are MNHNY and SVGAGI (reference sequence). Trimming took 5 bases from V and 9 from J, leaving 11 bases between them. CDR3 residues: CASSQQGGIQYF. The CDR3 DNA reads as TGTGCCAGCAGTCAACAGGGTGGCATTCAGTACTTC.

CDR3 in amino acids: CSAGTGEAFF. DNA for the CDR3: TGCAGCGCCGGGACAGGGGAGGCTTTCTTT. The chain carries TRBV29-1 and TRBJ1-1; 10 bases are a match to TRBD1. Germline values: CDR1 SQVTM, CDR2 ANQGSEA. The CDR3 runs to 10 residues. The J segment lost 11 bases and the V segment lost 7 bases, leaving 4 bases of the junction unmatched.